This TCR beta chain was found in a study of cytomegalovirus exposure and HLA in healthy donors. A multiplex PCR was run with 60 Vbeta primers and 13 Jbeta primers. Data came from immunoSEQ multiplex PCR; TCRdb stores just in-frame clones and leaves some out. The sample has over 150,000 clones, roughly 87% seen once. Per germline, CDR1 MNHEY and CDR2 SMNVEV (reference sequence). This CDR3 region has 14 residues. J was trimmed by 7 bases and V by 3 bases; bases with no gene match: 7. This clone was recorded only once. Sequences were obtained from PBMCs. The sequence derives from a girl under three years old in good health and CMV-seronegative. The chain employs TRBV27 and TRBJ2-5; 8 nucleotides align to TRBD1. Here the CDR3 reads CASSLGTGGRTQYF. The CDR3 nucleotides are TGTGCCAGCAGTTTGGGGACAGGAGGAAGGACCCAGTACTTC.